The rows below give T cell receptor beta chains drawn from one sample of a study of T cell responses to AZD1222 COVID-19 vaccine. Sequencing used immunoSEQ multiplex PCR; TCRdb keeps in-frame clones, though not all of them. The table lists about 39,000 clones, approximately 85% of them singletons. The sample in question was peripheral blood, obtained 28 days after the second dose of the MenACWY control vaccine. Source of these receptors: an adult who received the MenACWY meningococcal vaccine as a control. Both conserved end residues are trimmed from each CDR3. Each record gives: J gene, V gene, CDR3 protein.

TRBJ2-1 | TRBV15 | ATSRVGRAPSAYNEQF
TRBJ2-7 | TRBV5-1 | ASSRSGAYEQY
TRBJ2-4 | TRBV4-2 | ASSPGLSYLAKNIQY
TRBJ2-2 | TRBV21-1 | ASSKPPGVHTGELF
TRBJ2-7 | TRBV28 | ASSLGGWTSGLQGEQY
TRBJ2-1 | TRBV6-5 | ASTATWPSYNEQF
TRBJ2-4 | TRBV18 | ASGGQPLTPLAKNIQY
TRBJ1-1 | TRBV6-5 | ASSRRDMNTEAF
TRBJ2-2 | TRBV3-1/TRBV3-2 | ASSQLLGTGELF
TRBJ2-7 | TRBV2 | ASRVPGPYNDEQY
TRBJ2-7 | TRBV12-3/TRBV12-4 | ASSFAHEQY
TRBJ2-5 | TRBV7-2 | ASSTGLATQETQY
TRBJ2-1 | TRBV5-4 | ASSAALGGFLNEQF
TRBJ2-1 | TRBV11-2 | ASSSLAGGPHEQF
TRBJ2-1 | TRBV7-2 | ASLPISGSLF
TRBJ2-3 | TRBV4-1 | ASSQVGPLEDTQY
TRBJ1-4 | TRBV27 | ASSLSVSGVGEKLF
TRBJ2-7 | TRBV11-2 | ASSYSSYEQY
TRBJ1-4 | TRBV19 | ASSIGTGGNEKLF
TRBJ1-1 | TRBV29-1 | SVVGMTGNTEAF
TRBJ1-5 | TRBV19 | ASSIRGSKQH
TRBJ1-2 | TRBV29-1 | SVGTGTNYGYT
TRBJ2-1 | TRBV27 | ASSLLASSYNEQF
TRBJ1-4 | TRBV5-4 | ASSLASGSNEKLF
TRBJ2-3 | TRBV6-5 | ASSYSGRAGDTQY
TRBJ1-1 | TRBV2 | ARRTGNTEAF
TRBJ1-1 | TRBV7-3 | ASSLGGRTEAF
TRBJ1-1 | TRBV9 | ASSARVDTEAF
TRBJ2-1 | TRBV21-1 | ARCWETLAGSSYNEQF
TRBJ1-5 | TRBV19 | ASSTRQGNQPQH
TRBJ2-1 | TRBV11-2 | ASSLVGGLATNEQF
TRBJ1-5 | TRBV28 | ASSLLGSGNQPQH